This is a list of T cell receptor beta chains from one sample in a study of OX40 agonist ivuxolimab in advanced cancers. Sequencing was performed with immunoSEQ multiplex PCR; in TCRdb, only in-frame clones are kept and a portion is missing. In the table there are about 82,000 clones, less than 85% of which are singletons. The sample here was CD4+ or CD8+ T cells sorted from blood, taken in a trial of the OX40 agonist ivuxolimab. These receptors all come from an adult with an advanced solid tumor such as melanoma, head and neck, liver or kidney cancer. CDR3s include the opening cysteine and the closing phenylalanine or tryptophan. D genes are given only for firm matches. The listing skips clone size in some rows; elsewhere it reads once, few, many or a size class.

d_gene	len	v_gene	j_gene	abundance	CDR3aa	CDR3nt
TRBD1	14	TRBV19	TRBJ2-7	NA	CASSKGQTVYEQYF	TGTGCCAGTAGTAAGGGACAGACGGTCTACGAGCAGTACTTC
TRBD2	15	TRBV6-5	TRBJ2-3	NA	CASSQRGGRADTQYF	TGTGCCAGCAGTCAACGCGGGGGGCGGGCAGATACGCAGTATTTT
NA	15	TRBV4-3	TRBJ2-3	NA	CASSQGLLGTDTQYF	TGCGCCAGCAGCCAAGGCCTGTTGGGGACAGATACGCAGTATTTT
NA	15	TRBV14	TRBJ2-7	NA	CASSQQQGLFFEQYF	TGTGCCAGCAGCCAACAACAGGGACTATTCTTCGAGCAGTACTTC
NA	13	TRBV27	TRBJ1-6	few	CASSWQEKSPLHF	TGTGCCAGCAGTTGGCAGGAGAAGTCACCCCTCCACTTT
NA	15	TRBV5-4	TRBJ1-4	NA	CASSLGGSDQRKLFF	TGTGCCAGCAGCTTGGGAGGGTCGGACCAACGGAAACTGTTTTTT
TRBD1	15	TRBV5-5	TRBJ2-5	few	CASSLTGGGQETQYF	TGTGCCAGCAGCCTGACAGGGGGCGGCCAAGAGACCCAGTACTTC
TRBD2	15	TRBV6-5	TRBJ2-7	NA	CASSSPAGGNYEQYF	TGTGCCAGCAGTTCCCCGGCGGGGGGAAACTACGAGCAGTACTTC
NA	13	TRBV5-4	TRBJ2-3	NA	CASSGAVSDTQYF	TGTGCCAGCAGCGGCGCAGTTTCAGATACGCAGTATTTT
NA	12	TRBV29-1	TRBJ1-5	once	CSVKGSNQPQHF	TGCAGCGTTAAGGGTAGCAATCAGCCCCAGCATTTT
TRBD1	14	TRBV19	TRBJ1-1	few	CASSPTGGWSEAFF	TGTGCCAGTAGCCCGACAGGGGGCTGGTCCGAAGCTTTCTTT
TRBD2	16	TRBV5-1	TRBJ2-5	NA	CASSLVGGGLGETQYF	TGCGCCAGCAGCTTGGTTGGCGGGGGGTTGGGAGAGACCCAGTACTTC
NA	14	TRBV5-6	TRBJ1-1	NA	CASSYGTPNTEAFF	TGTGCCAGCAGCTACGGGACCCCCAACACTGAAGCTTTCTTT
NA	14	TRBV30	TRBJ1-5	NA	CAWRGGGSNQPQHF	TGTGCCTGGAGGGGCGGAGGGAGCAATCAGCCCCAGCATTTT
NA	13	TRBV6-1	TRBJ1-5	NA	CATESYSNQPQHF	TGTGCCACCGAGAGCTATAGCAATCAGCCCCAGCATTTT
NA	13	TRBV11-2	TRBJ1-1	NA	CASSPGPRAEAFF	TGTGCCAGCAGCCCCGGTCCACGCGCTGAAGCTTTCTTT
NA	17	TRBV4-3	TRBJ1-4	NA	CASSQDWSGRTNEKLFF	TGCGCCAGCAGCCAAGATTGGTCGGGACGGACTAATGAAAAACTGTTTTTT
TRBD1	16	TRBV4-2	TRBJ2-7	NA	CASSQEWTGAIHEQYF	TGTGCCAGCAGCCAAGAGTGGACAGGGGCGATTCACGAGCAGTACTTC
NA	11	TRBV20-1	TRBJ2-3	NA	CSASGGDTQYF	TGCAGTGCTAGTGGGGGAGATACGCAGTATTTT
TRBD1	15	TRBV28	TRBJ1-2	NA	CASSGGGGQKHGYTF	TGTGCCAGCAGTGGGGGAGGGGGACAGAAGCATGGCTACACCTTC
NA	16	TRBV5-6	TRBJ2-3	NA	CASSLFLAGAPDTQYF	TGTGCCAGCAGCTTGTTTTTGGCGGGGGCGCCGGATACGCAGTATTTT
NA	16	TRBV9	TRBJ2-5	NA	CASSAPTGLFQETQYF	TGTGCCAGCAGCGCTCCCACGGGACTCTTCCAAGAGACCCAGTACTTC